Listed below are T cell receptor beta chains from one sample, sequenced in a study of blood T cell repertoires in COVID-19. The assay was immunoSEQ multiplex PCR, and TCRdb's table has in-frame clones only and misses some. The profile shows 150,000 to 200,000 clones, about 90% of them singletons. The specimen was PBMCs or T cells enriched from blood (not recorded which). The receptor source for this set is a woman in her fifties or sixties who had recovered from COVID-19. CDR3s include the opening cysteine and the closing phenylalanine or tryptophan. The order of the fields is clone size, J gene, D gene, V gene, CDR3 DNA, CDR3 protein. The D gene is left open where the match is weak. Clone size is stated in some rows and not others, as once, few, many or a class when expanded.

clone_size: .; j_call: TRBJ1-3; d_call: .; v_call: TRBV30; cdr3_nt: TGTGCCTGGAGCGTGGCCTCTGGAAACACCATATATTTT; cdr3_aa: CAWSVASGNTIYF
clone_size: once; j_call: TRBJ1-2; d_call: .; v_call: TRBV9; cdr3_nt: TGTGCCAGCAGCCAACGATCACAGGGAATGAAGAACTATGGCTACACCTTC; cdr3_aa: CASSQRSQGMKNYGYTF
clone_size: .; j_call: TRBJ2-7; d_call: TRBD2; v_call: TRBV6-4; cdr3_nt: TGTGCCAGCAGCGCACGACTCGGGACTAGCGGGAGAGTGGGCTACGAGCAGTACTTC; cdr3_aa: CASSARLGTSGRVGYEQYF
clone_size: .; j_call: TRBJ2-7; d_call: TRBD1; v_call: TRBV18; cdr3_nt: TGTGCCAGCTCAATCGGACAGGGACATTACGAGCAGTACTTC; cdr3_aa: CASSIGQGHYEQYF
clone_size: .; j_call: TRBJ2-7; d_call: TRBD1; v_call: TRBV24-1; cdr3_nt: TGTGCCACCAGTGATCCGGGACAGGGGGCGTGGGAGCAGTACTTC; cdr3_aa: CATSDPGQGAWEQYF
clone_size: once; j_call: TRBJ2-1; d_call: .; v_call: TRBV5-1; cdr3_nt: TGCGCCAGCAGCCAGACTAGTTATGAGCAGTTCTTC; cdr3_aa: CASSQTSYEQFF
clone_size: few; j_call: TRBJ1-1; d_call: TRBD1; v_call: TRBV10-3; cdr3_nt: TGTGCCATCAAACTACAGGGGGCCGACACTGAAGCTTTCTTT; cdr3_aa: CAIKLQGADTEAFF
clone_size: .; j_call: TRBJ2-1; d_call: .; v_call: TRBV7-6; cdr3_nt: TGTGCCAGCAGCTCCACTTCCGCCGCGGGGCAGTTCTTC; cdr3_aa: CASSSTSAAGQFF
clone_size: .; j_call: TRBJ2-1; d_call: TRBD2; v_call: TRBV18; cdr3_nt: TGTGCCAGCTCAGCCCCCTTAGCGGGTGCCTACAATGAGCAGTTCTTC; cdr3_aa: CASSAPLAGAYNEQFF
clone_size: once; j_call: TRBJ1-1; d_call: .; v_call: TRBV6-5; cdr3_nt: TGTGCCAGCAGGGGACTGTTTAACACTGAAGCTTTCTTT; cdr3_aa: CASRGLFNTEAFF
clone_size: .; j_call: TRBJ2-5; d_call: .; v_call: TRBV10-3; cdr3_nt: TGTGCCATCAGTGAGTCACTCCTCCGGGAGACCCAGTACTTC; cdr3_aa: CAISESLLRETQYF
clone_size: .; j_call: TRBJ1-1; d_call: .; v_call: TRBV21-1; cdr3_nt: TGTGCCAGCAGCAAACTAGAACAGGTAACTCCCGGGGCTTTCTTT; cdr3_aa: CASSKLEQVTPGAFF
clone_size: .; j_call: TRBJ2-1; d_call: .; v_call: TRBV24-1; cdr3_nt: TGTGCCACCAGTGATTTTAAGGACAGTGACTACAATGAGCAGTTCTTC; cdr3_aa: CATSDFKDSDYNEQFF
clone_size: .; j_call: TRBJ2-7; d_call: TRBD1; v_call: TRBV25-1; cdr3_nt: TGTGCCAGCAGTGATCCTGGGGGACAGAACTCCTACGAGCAGTACTTC; cdr3_aa: CASSDPGGQNSYEQYF
clone_size: .; j_call: TRBJ2-7; d_call: TRBD2; v_call: TRBV5-4; cdr3_nt: TGTGCCAGCAGCCCCCAGAGCGGGAACGAGCAGTACTTC; cdr3_aa: CASSPQSGNEQYF
clone_size: once; j_call: TRBJ2-7; d_call: .; v_call: TRBV5-8; cdr3_nt: TGTGCCAGCAGCTTTCGACTAGACACCAACTACGAGCAGTACTTC; cdr3_aa: CASSFRLDTNYEQYF
clone_size: .; j_call: TRBJ2-1; d_call: .; v_call: TRBV5-1; cdr3_nt: TGCGCCAGCAGGGGGGCTGAGCAGTTCTTC; cdr3_aa: CASRGAEQFF
clone_size: .; j_call: TRBJ1-1; d_call: .; v_call: TRBV10-3; cdr3_nt: TGTGCCATCAGTGGAGACAGTGGGAACACTGAAGCTTTCTTT; cdr3_aa: CAISGDSGNTEAFF
clone_size: .; j_call: TRBJ2-2; d_call: .; v_call: TRBV19; cdr3_nt: TGTGCCAGTACCGTGGACAGGAACACCGGGGAGCTGTTTTTT; cdr3_aa: CASTVDRNTGELFF
clone_size: .; j_call: TRBJ1-2; d_call: TRBD1; v_call: TRBV3-1/TRBV3-2; cdr3_nt: TGTGCCAGCAGCCAAGCGACAGGGCCGGAGTGGGGCTACACCTTC; cdr3_aa: CASSQATGPEWGYTF
clone_size: .; j_call: TRBJ1-2; d_call: .; v_call: TRBV19; cdr3_nt: TGTGCCAGTCGAGGCACGGTCAGGGTTGCCTATGGCTACACCTTC; cdr3_aa: CASRGTVRVAYGYTF
clone_size: .; j_call: TRBJ2-5; d_call: .; v_call: TRBV15; cdr3_nt: TGTGCCACCAGCAGAGATCGGGCTAGCAGCCAAGAGACCCAGTACTTC; cdr3_aa: CATSRDRASSQETQYF
clone_size: .; j_call: TRBJ1-4; d_call: .; v_call: TRBV3-1/TRBV3-2; cdr3_nt: TGTGCCAGCAGCCAATCTAAAAAACTGTTTTTT; cdr3_aa: CASSQSKKLFF
clone_size: .; j_call: TRBJ2-3; d_call: .; v_call: TRBV3-1/TRBV3-2; cdr3_nt: TGTGCCAGCAGCCGAGCGTCTAGCACAGATACGCAGTATTTT; cdr3_aa: CASSRASSTDTQYF
clone_size: once; j_call: TRBJ2-7; d_call: .; v_call: TRBV5-4; cdr3_nt: TGTGCCAGCAGCTTGGTACAGGTTGGCGAGCAGTACTTC; cdr3_aa: CASSLVQVGEQYF
clone_size: .; j_call: TRBJ1-1; d_call: .; v_call: TRBV24-1; cdr3_nt: TGTGCCACCAGTGATCCAGGGAAGGGGGACACTGAAGCTTTCTTT; cdr3_aa: CATSDPGKGDTEAFF
clone_size: .; j_call: TRBJ2-7; d_call: TRBD2; v_call: TRBV19; cdr3_nt: TGTGCCAGTAGTAAGCGGGAGAGCTACGAGCAGTACTTC; cdr3_aa: CASSKRESYEQYF
clone_size: .; j_call: TRBJ2-7; d_call: .; v_call: TRBV28; cdr3_nt: TGTGCCAGCAGTTTGCCCAGGGGAGTACCTCCCTACGAGCAGTACTTC; cdr3_aa: CASSLPRGVPPYEQYF
clone_size: .; j_call: TRBJ1-1; d_call: TRBD1; v_call: TRBV3-1/TRBV3-2; cdr3_nt: TGTGCCAGCAGCCGTGGGCCAGGGGGGAACACTGAAGCTTTCTTT; cdr3_aa: CASSRGPGGNTEAFF
clone_size: .; j_call: TRBJ1-3; d_call: .; v_call: TRBV19; cdr3_nt: TGTGCCAGTAGTAGAGGGAATGAGGCCTCTGGAAACACCATATATTTT; cdr3_aa: CASSRGNEASGNTIYF
clone_size: .; j_call: TRBJ2-1; d_call: .; v_call: TRBV7-3; cdr3_nt: TGTGCCAGCAGCTACCAGGGGAGGGGTGCTAACAATGAGCAGTTCTTC; cdr3_aa: CASSYQGRGANNEQFF
clone_size: .; j_call: TRBJ1-4; d_call: TRBD1; v_call: TRBV11-2; cdr3_nt: TGTGCCAGCAGCTTAGATACGGACAGGGGGCATGAAAAACTGTTTTTT; cdr3_aa: CASSLDTDRGHEKLFF
clone_size: .; j_call: TRBJ2-1; d_call: TRBD1; v_call: TRBV14; cdr3_nt: TGTGCCAGCAGCCAAATCATTGGACAGGGTACGAATGAGCAGTTCTTC; cdr3_aa: CASSQIIGQGTNEQFF
clone_size: .; j_call: TRBJ2-5; d_call: .; v_call: TRBV9; cdr3_nt: TGTGCCAGCAGCGTAGCCGGGGAGACCCAGTACTTC; cdr3_aa: CASSVAGETQYF
clone_size: .; j_call: TRBJ2-3; d_call: TRBD2; v_call: TRBV5-1; cdr3_nt: TGCGCCAGCAGCTCGGGGGGACTAGCGGGCAGCACAGATACGCAGTATTTT; cdr3_aa: CASSSGGLAGSTDTQYF
clone_size: .; j_call: TRBJ1-5; d_call: .; v_call: TRBV6-2/TRBV6-3; cdr3_nt: TGTGCCAGCAGTTGGGGGGGGTTAGGCAATCAGCCCCAGCATTTT; cdr3_aa: CASSWGGLGNQPQHF
clone_size: .; j_call: TRBJ1-1; d_call: .; v_call: TRBV21-1; cdr3_nt: TGTGCCAGCAGCAAAGCGCTAGCTCCCTGGAACACTGAAGCTTTCTTT; cdr3_aa: CASSKALAPWNTEAFF
clone_size: few; j_call: TRBJ1-2; d_call: .; v_call: TRBV7-9; cdr3_nt: TGTGCCAGCAGCTTAGTAGAAGGCTACACCTTC; cdr3_aa: CASSLVEGYTF
clone_size: .; j_call: TRBJ2-1; d_call: .; v_call: TRBV5-1; cdr3_nt: TGCGCCAGCAGCTTGTCCGATGAGCAGTTCTTC; cdr3_aa: CASSLSDEQFF
clone_size: few; j_call: TRBJ1-1; d_call: .; v_call: TRBV28; cdr3_nt: TGTGCCAGCAGTTTATCCCCCATTGAAGCTTTCTTT; cdr3_aa: CASSLSPIEAFF
clone_size: .; j_call: TRBJ1-1; d_call: .; v_call: TRBV7-8; cdr3_nt: TGTGCCAGCAGGCTAGACAGGTTGAACACTGAAGCTTTCTTT; cdr3_aa: CASRLDRLNTEAFF
clone_size: .; j_call: TRBJ1-2; d_call: .; v_call: TRBV4-2; cdr3_nt: TGTGCCAGCAGCCAAGAGCGCGAGGTTGATGGCTACACCTTC; cdr3_aa: CASSQEREVDGYTF